In its sample, the clone carrying this T cell receptor (beta chain) was seen once. Its specificity is not known. From blood CD8+ and CD4+ T cells, the TCR beta chain was sequenced. Through negative isolation, CD4+ and CD8+ T cells were obtained, while TEMRA cells were enriched using FACS. The sample belongs to a study of CD8 T cells in Susac syndrome. It was with random hexamers that 0.5 to 1 ug RNA was reverse transcribed. TCRdb re-called the immunoSEQ multiplex PCR reads through MiXCR, storing one row per CDR3 protein. The sample gives some 160,000 distinct CDR3 sequences, under 97% of which show up once; about 0.08% is in the top ten. The V and J ends lost 4 bases and 2 bases respectively, with 14 bases between them. The CDR3 sequence is 14 residues long. The germline gives CDR1 DFQATT, CDR2 SNEGSKA (reference sequence). Study-level results: The CD4+ T cell repertoires in Susac syndrome were not clonally expanded. A relatively small number of individuals underwent TCR sequencing and HLA analysis.

Material for sequencing was CD4+ T cells from PBMCs. The TCR originated in a human donor with Susac syndrome. The chain recombines TRBV20-1 with TRBJ1-2; D is possibly TRBD1 (5 bases). CDR3 nucleotides: TGCAGTGCTATGCACCGACAGCGCAACTATGGCTACACCTTC. Residues: CSAMHRQRNYGYTF.